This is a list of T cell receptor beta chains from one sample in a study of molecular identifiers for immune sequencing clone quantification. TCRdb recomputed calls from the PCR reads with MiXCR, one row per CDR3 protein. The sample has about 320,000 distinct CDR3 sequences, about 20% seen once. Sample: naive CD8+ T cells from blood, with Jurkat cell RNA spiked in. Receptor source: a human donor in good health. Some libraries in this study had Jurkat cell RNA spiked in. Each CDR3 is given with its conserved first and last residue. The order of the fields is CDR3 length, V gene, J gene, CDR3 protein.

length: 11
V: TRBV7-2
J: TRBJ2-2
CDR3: CASSSIGELFF

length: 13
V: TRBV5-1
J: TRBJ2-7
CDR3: CASSSAPSYEQYF

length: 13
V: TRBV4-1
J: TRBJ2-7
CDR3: CASSQAQAYEQYF

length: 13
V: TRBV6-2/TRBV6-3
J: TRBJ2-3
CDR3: CASSYLVTDTRYF

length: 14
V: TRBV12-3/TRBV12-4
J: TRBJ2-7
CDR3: CASSSTTARNEQYF

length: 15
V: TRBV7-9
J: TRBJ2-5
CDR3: CASSLALKDQETQYF

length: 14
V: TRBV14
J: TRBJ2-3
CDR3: CASSQEDARDTQYF

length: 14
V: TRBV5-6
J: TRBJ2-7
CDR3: CASSSGTSHYEQYF

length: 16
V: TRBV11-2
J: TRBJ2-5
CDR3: CASSLAGGRSQETQYF

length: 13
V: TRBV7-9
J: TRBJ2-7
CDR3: CASSAYSSYEQYF

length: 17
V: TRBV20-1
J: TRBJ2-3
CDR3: CSASRTGAWGDTDTQYF

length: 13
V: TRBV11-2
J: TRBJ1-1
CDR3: CASRRGENTEAFF

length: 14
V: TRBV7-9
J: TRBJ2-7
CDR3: CASSTPGPSYEQYF

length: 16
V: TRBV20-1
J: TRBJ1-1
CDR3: CSAALDRQGKNTEAFF

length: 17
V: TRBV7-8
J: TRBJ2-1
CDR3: CASSLGGLAPRSNEQFF

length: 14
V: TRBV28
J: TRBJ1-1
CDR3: CASSRQGASTEAFF